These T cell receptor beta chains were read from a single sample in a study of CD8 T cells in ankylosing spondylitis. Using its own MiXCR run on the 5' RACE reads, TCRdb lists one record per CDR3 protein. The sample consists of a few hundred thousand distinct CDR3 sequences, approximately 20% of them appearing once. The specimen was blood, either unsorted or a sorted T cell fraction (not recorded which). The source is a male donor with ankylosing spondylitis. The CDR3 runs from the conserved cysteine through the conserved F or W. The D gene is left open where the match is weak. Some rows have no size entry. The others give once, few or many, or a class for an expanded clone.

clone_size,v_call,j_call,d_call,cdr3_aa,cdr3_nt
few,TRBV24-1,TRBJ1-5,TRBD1,CATSDDRVDQPQHF,TGTGCCACCAGTGACGACAGGGTAGATCAGCCCCAGCATTTT
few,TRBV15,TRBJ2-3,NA,CATSRDQAFRADTQYF,TGTGCCACCAGCAGAGATCAGGCGTTTCGGGCGGATACGCAGTATTTT
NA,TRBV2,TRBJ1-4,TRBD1,CASTGQPNEKLFF,TGTGCCAGCACGGGACAGCCTAATGAAAAACTGTTTTTT
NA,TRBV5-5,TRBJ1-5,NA,CASSLSSSGEQPQHF,TGTGCCAGCAGCTTGAGCTCCTCCGGGGAACAGCCCCAGCATTTT
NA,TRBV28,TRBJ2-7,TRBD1,CASSSLGTGLFVFAYEQYF,TGTGCCAGCAGTTCCCTGGGGACAGGGTTATTCGTCTTCGCCTACGAGCAGTACTTC
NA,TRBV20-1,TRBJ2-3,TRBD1,CSALTGPTQYF,TGCAGTGCTTTGACAGGGCCCACGCAGTATTTT
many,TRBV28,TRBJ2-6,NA,CASSFSGANVLTF,TGTGCCAGCAGTTTCTCTGGGGCCAACGTCCTGACTTTC
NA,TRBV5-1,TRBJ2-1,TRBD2,CASSFASGSVNEQFF,TGCGCCAGCAGCTTCGCTAGCGGGAGTGTCAATGAGCAGTTCTTC
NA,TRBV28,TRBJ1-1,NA,CASSRRRGTEAFF,TGTGCCAGCAGTCGTCGACGGGGCACTGAAGCTTTCTTT
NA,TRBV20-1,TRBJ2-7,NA,CSASLAELYEQYF,TGCAGTGCTAGTTTGGCGGAACTATACGAGCAGTACTTC
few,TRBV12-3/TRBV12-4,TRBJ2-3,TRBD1,CASSPSGTGGTQYF,TGTGCCAGCAGTCCGTCCGGGACAGGGGGAACGCAGTATTTT
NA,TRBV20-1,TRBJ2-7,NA,CSAVGAVPYEQYF,TGCAGTGCTGTCGGGGCAGTACCCTACGAGCAGTACTTC
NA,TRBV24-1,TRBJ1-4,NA,CAPRVAGLEKLFF,TGTGCCCCCCGGGTGGCTGGGCTTGAAAAACTGTTTTTT
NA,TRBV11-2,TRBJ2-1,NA,CASTLTHNEQFF,TGTGCCAGCACTTTGACGCACAATGAGCAGTTCTTC
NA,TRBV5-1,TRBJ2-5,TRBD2,CASSLRLAEGQETQYF,TGCGCCAGCAGCTTGAGGCTAGCGGAGGGCCAAGAGACCCAGTACTTC
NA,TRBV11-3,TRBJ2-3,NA,CASSLRAGNSDTKYF,TGTGCCAGCAGCTTAAGGGCGGGAAACTCAGATACGAAGTATTTT
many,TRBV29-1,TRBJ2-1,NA,CSVGSGSNYNEQFF,TGCAGCGTCGGTTCCGGGAGTAACTACAATGAGCAGTTCTTC
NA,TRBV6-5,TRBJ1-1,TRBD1,CASSSGQITEAFF,TGTGCCAGCAGTTCGGGACAGATCACTGAAGCTTTCTTT